One sample yielded the 12 T cell receptor beta chains listed below, sequenced in a study of T cells in Graves' hyperthyroidism and ophthalmopathy. The CDR3 regions of TCR beta were amplified from RNA transcripts. During a first-round RT-PCR of the TCR CDR3, the HTBI primer set was used. TCRdb processed the multiplex PCR reads anew with MiXCR; each CDR3 protein has one entry. In the table there are around 540,000 distinct CDR3 sequences, about 16% of which are singletons. The source material was blood. These receptor sequences come from a woman aged 25 to 39 with Graves' ophthalmopathy.

This clonotype was recorded a few times. V is TRBV9 and J is TRBJ2-3; TRBD2 aligns across 9 bases. Germline values: CDR1 SGDLS, CDR2 YYNGEE. J was trimmed by 5 bases and V by 0 bases; bases with no gene match: 10. The CDR3 contains 17 residues. The CDR3 sequence is CASSVDPVAGVLDTQYF. The CDR3 DNA follows: TGTGCCAGCAGCGTAGACCCGGTAGCGGGAGTGTTAGATACGCAGTATTTT. The full variable domain, with the rest looked up from reference TRBV9 and TRBJ2-3, is DSGVTQTPKHLITATGQRVTLRCSPRSGDLSVYWYQQSLDQGLQFLIQYYNGEERAKGNILERFSAQQFPDLHSELNLSSLELGDSALYFCASSVDPVAGVLDTQYFGPGTRLTVL.

The rearrangement uses TRBV20-1 and TRBJ2-5, with D possibly being TRBD2 (5 bases). The CDR3 runs 11 residues. Germline loops: CDR1 DFQATT, CDR2 SNEGSKA (reference sequence). Trimming cost V 6 bases and J 5 bases, with 10 bases left between them. CDR3 loop: CSAGKPETQYF. As DNA, the CDR3 is TGCAGTGCCGGGAAGCCTGAGACCCAGTACTTC.

There are many counts of this clonotype. The V gene is TRBV2, the J gene TRBJ2-5; a possible D gene is TRBD2 (5 bases). There are 13 residues in the CDR3. V lost 8 bases, J lost 2 bases, and 12 bases lay in between. CDR1 is SNHLY and CDR2 is FYNNEI in the germline V gene. The CDR3 protein is CASSLEEQETQYF. The CDR3 DNA sequence: TGTGCCAGCTCCTTGGAGGAACAAGAGACCCAGTACTTC. The variable domain in full, with the rest retrieved from reference TRBV2 and TRBJ2-5, is EPEVTQTPSHQVTQMGQEVILRCVPISNHLYFYWYRQILGQKVEFLVSFYNNEISEKSEIFDDQFSVERPDGSNFTLKIRSTKLEDSAMYFCASSLEEQETQYFGPGTRLLVL.

J is TRBJ2-1 and V is TRBV28, with D hard to call. The CDR3 has 16 amino acids. Germline V lookup: CDR1 MDHEN, CDR2 SYDVKM. V lost 4 bases, J lost 0 bases, and 13 bases lay in between. CDR3 region: CASSSSQWSSYNEQFF. CDR3 DNA sequence: TGTGCCAGCAGTTCCTCGCAGTGGAGCTCCTACAATGAGCAGTTCTTC.

The CDR3 DNA sequence: TGTGCCAGCAGTCCCTCTCCTTCCTCCTACGAGCAGTACTTC. Translated, it gives CASSPSPSSYEQYF. V gene TRBV6-2 or TRBV6-3 combines with J gene TRBJ2-7; D remains unclear. The CDR3 covers 14 residues. V was pared by 5 bases and J by 0 bases, with 11 bases between. Germline assignment: CDR1 MNHEY and CDR2 SVGEGT.

This clonotype was counted at least ten times. The rearrangement joins TRBV4-1 to TRBJ1-1; 8 bases map to TRBD1. Trimming at V came to 4 bases and at J to 4 bases, leaving 8 bases not matched to a gene. The CDR3 has 15 amino acids. CDR1 and CDR2 from the germline V gene are MGHRA and YSYEKL. The CDR3 protein is CASSPGTGQGTEAFF. The CDR3 nucleotides read TGCGCCAGCAGCCCTGGGACAGGTCAAGGCACTGAAGCTTTCTTT.

This clonotype was seen many times. The V call is TRBV7-9, the J call TRBJ2-7, with TRBD1 matching 11 bases. V lost 5 bases to trimming and J lost 0 bases; unmatched junction nucleotides: 6. The CDR3 sequence is 16 residues long. Germline CDR1 and CDR2: SEHNR and FQNEAQ (reference sequence). CDR3 sequence (DNA): TGTGCCAGCAGCGGGATGGGACAGGGGGACTCCTACGAGCAGTACTTC. Its protein product is CASSGMGQGDSYEQYF.

This clonotype was counted many times. This chain uses TRBV10-3 with TRBJ2-5; TRBD1 or TRBD2 may be the D gene (5 bases each). This CDR3 is 14 amino acids long. Germline V lookup: CDR1 ENHRY, CDR2 SYGVKD. V gave up 5 bases and J gave up 5 bases, with 15 bases separating them. This CDR3 reads CAISPSGHEETQYF. The CDR3 nucleotides read TGTGCCATCAGTCCGAGCGGACACGAGGAGACCCAGTACTTC.

This clonotype was found a few times. This chain uses TRBV13 with TRBJ2-3; 7 bases match TRBD2. Trimming removed 8 bases from V and 4 bases from J; junction bases left unmatched: 3. Germline V lookup: CDR1 PRHDT, CDR2 FYEKMQ (reference sequence). This CDR3 comprises 12 residues. This CDR3 reads CASRRGSDTQYF. CDR3 sequence (DNA): TGTGCCAGCCGGCGGGGGTCAGATACGCAGTATTTT.

Only one count was recorded for this clonotype. The chain is built from TRBV20-1 and TRBJ1-5, with 12 bases lining up with TRBD1. This CDR3 region has 18 residues. The trim removed 3 bases at V and 3 bases at J, leaving 12 bases unmatched. Germline CDR1 and CDR2: DFQATT and SNEGSKA (reference sequence). DNA of the CDR3: TGCAGTGCTAGGGGGACAGGGGGCGGACTAATAATCAATCAGCCCCAGCATTTT. This gives the protein CSARGTGGGLIINQPQHF.

CDR3 bases: TGTGCCAGCAGCTTCCCTAACAGTCCCACAGATACGCAGTATTTT. Amino acid sequence: CASSFPNSPTDTQYF. The genes are TRBV13 and TRBJ2-3, with D unclear. Germline CDR1 reads PRHDT; CDR2 reads FYEKMQ (reference sequence). The CDR3 consists of 15 residues. V lost 3 bases to trimming and J lost 2 bases, with 12 bases between them.

This clonotype has ten or more counts. V and J are TRBV7-2 and TRBJ2-1; 7 bases map to TRBD1. Germline-derived CDR1 and CDR2 are SGHTA and FQGNSA. CDR3 length: 15 residues. The ends lost 6 bases at V and 7 bases at J; junction bases unmatched: 12. The CDR3 DNA reads TGTGCCAGCAGTCCCGGACAGGCTTTCGGTAATGAGCAGTTCTTC. It codes for CASSPGQAFGNEQFF.